This T cell receptor (beta chain) stems from a study of blood T cell repertoires in COVID-19. Whole-study context: Acute and convalescent COVID-19 samples came from the United States, Italy and Spain.

The V gene's germline CDR1 is SGHRS and CDR2 YFSETQ. V lost 6 bases to trimming and J lost 6 bases; unmatched junction nucleotides: 7. The CDR3 spans 14 residues. Authors' data handling: Using reference gene primer amplification, nucleated cell counts were estimated. Method: immunoSEQ multiplex PCR; TCRdb's copy keeps in-frame clones and lacks some. V and J calls and clone size are given by that table; D and trimming were obtained from the DNA. This table holds 200,000 to 300,000 clones, 83% found once. J is TRBJ1-4 and V is TRBV5-1; 8 bases align to TRBD1. The source is a woman in her forties who had been exposed to COVID-19. The sequencing input was PBMCs or T cells enriched from blood (not recorded which). CDR3 sequence: CASTPDRGHEKLFF. In DNA form, the CDR3 reads TGCGCCAGCACCCCCGACAGGGGACATGAAAAACTGTTTTTT.